This T cell receptor (beta chain) was captured by sequencing in a study of cytomegalovirus exposure and HLA in healthy donors. Study details: Researchers previously reported finding roughly 120 million unique TCR beta sequences from about 200 million T cells. The study, taken as a whole, reports: Prediction of most subjects' HLA-A and HLA-B alleles by TCR beta sequences was reportedly accurate.

CDR1 and CDR2 from the germline V gene are GTSNPN and SVGIG (reference sequence). The junction had 3 bases not matched to a gene; V was cut back by 7 bases and J by 0 bases. This CDR3 region has 14 residues. A multiplex PCR was run with 60 Vbeta primers and 13 Jbeta primers. Assay used: immunoSEQ multiplex PCR; TCRdb lists only in-frame clones, some missing. The sample has roughly 79,000 clones, approximately 74% seen once. In its sample, this clone was seen a few times. As yet, its antigen is unknown. This chain joins TRBV30 and TRBJ2-6; 7 bases map to TRBD1. This TCR was recovered from a woman aged 45-65 years in good health and CMV-seropositive. Sequenced sample: PBMCs. CDR3 loop: CALDRSSGANVLTF. For the CDR3, the DNA is TGTGCCTTGGACAGGAGCTCTGGGGCCAACGTCCTGACTTTC. Filled out from reference TRBV30 and TRBJ2-6, the complete variable domain reads SQTIHQWPATLVQPVGSPLSLECTVEGTSNPNLYWYRQAAGRGLQLLFYSVGIGQISSEVPQNLSASRPQDRQFILSSKKLLLSDSGFYLCALDRSSGANVLTFGAGSRLTVL.